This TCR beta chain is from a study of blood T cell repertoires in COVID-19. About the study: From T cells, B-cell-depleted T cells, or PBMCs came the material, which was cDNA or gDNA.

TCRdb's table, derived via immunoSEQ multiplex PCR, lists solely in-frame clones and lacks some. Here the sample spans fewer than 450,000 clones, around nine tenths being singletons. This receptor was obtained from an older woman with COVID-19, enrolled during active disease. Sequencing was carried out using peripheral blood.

CDR3 nucleotides: TGTGCTAGTGGTTTGGTAATAACAGGGGATAACAATGAGCAGTTCTTC. It codes for CASGLVITGDNNEQFF. The chain employs TRBV12-5 and TRBJ2-1; 7 bases line up with TRBD1. Trimming took 0 bases from V and 5 from J; bases not matched to a gene: 7. CDR1 and CDR2 from the germline V gene are LGHNT and FRNRAP. The CDR3 sequence is 16 residues long.